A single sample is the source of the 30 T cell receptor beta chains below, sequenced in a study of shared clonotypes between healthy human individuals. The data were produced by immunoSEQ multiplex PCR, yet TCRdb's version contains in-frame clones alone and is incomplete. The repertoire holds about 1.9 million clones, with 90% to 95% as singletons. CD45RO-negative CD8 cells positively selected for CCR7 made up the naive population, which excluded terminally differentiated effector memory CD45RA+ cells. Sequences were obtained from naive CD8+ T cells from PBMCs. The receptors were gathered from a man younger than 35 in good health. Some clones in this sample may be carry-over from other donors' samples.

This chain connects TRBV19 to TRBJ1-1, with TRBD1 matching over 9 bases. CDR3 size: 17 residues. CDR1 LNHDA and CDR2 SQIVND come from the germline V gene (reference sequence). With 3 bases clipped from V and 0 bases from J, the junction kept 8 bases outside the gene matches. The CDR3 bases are TGTGCCAGTAGTATCCACAGGGGGCTATCCATGAACACTGAAGCTTTCTTT. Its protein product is CASSIHRGLSMNTEAFF.

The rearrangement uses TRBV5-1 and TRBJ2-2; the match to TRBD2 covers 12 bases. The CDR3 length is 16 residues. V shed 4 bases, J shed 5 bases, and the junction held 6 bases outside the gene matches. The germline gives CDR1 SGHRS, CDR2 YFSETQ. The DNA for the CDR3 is TGCGCCAGCAGCATTGGGACTAGCGGGCGGACCGGGGAGCTGTTTTTT. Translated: CASSIGTSGRTGELFF.

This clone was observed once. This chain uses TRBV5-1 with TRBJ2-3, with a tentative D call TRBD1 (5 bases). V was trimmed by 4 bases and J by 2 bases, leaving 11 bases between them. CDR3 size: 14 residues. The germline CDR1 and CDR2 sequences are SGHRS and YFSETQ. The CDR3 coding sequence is TGCGCCAGCAGCACCCGACAGACCACAGATACGCAGTATTTT. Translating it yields CASSTRQTTDTQYF.

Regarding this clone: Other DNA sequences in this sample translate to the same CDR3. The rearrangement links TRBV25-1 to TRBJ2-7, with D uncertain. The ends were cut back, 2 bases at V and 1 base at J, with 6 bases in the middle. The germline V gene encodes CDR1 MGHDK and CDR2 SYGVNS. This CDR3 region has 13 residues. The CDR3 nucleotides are TGTGCCAGCAGTGAAGCCGGATCCTACGAGCAGTACTTC. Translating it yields CASSEAGSYEQYF.

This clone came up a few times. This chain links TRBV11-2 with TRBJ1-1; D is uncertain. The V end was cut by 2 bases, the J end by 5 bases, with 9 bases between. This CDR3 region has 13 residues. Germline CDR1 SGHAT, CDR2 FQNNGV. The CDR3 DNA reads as TGTGCCAGCAGCTTATATGGGGAGACTGAAGCTTTCTTT. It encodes CASSLYGETEAFF.

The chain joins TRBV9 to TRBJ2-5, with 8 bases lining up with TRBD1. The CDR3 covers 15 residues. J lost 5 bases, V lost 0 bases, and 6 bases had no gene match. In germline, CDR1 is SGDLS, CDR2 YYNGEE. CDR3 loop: CASSVAYRGIETQYF. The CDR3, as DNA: TGTGCCAGCAGCGTAGCTTACAGGGGGATCGAGACCCAGTACTTC.

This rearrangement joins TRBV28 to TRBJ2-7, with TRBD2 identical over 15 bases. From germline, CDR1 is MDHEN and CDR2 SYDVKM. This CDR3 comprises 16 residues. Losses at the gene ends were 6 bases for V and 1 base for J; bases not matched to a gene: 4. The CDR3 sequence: CASSQGLAGGSYEQYF. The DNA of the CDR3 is TGTGCCAGCAGCCAGGGACTAGCGGGAGGTTCCTACGAGCAGTACTTC.

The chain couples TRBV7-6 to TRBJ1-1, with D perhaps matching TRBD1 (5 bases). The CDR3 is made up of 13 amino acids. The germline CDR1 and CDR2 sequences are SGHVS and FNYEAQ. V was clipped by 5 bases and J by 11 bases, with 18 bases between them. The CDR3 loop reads CASSASGSLGAFF. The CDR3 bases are TGTGCCAGCAGCGCTTCAGGGAGCTTGGGGGCTTTCTTT.

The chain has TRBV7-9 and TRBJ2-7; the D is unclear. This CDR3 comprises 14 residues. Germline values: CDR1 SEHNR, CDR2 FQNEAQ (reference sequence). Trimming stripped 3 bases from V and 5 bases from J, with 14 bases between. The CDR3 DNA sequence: TGTGCCAGCAGCTTTAGTCACCCTGGGGACGAGCAGTACTTC. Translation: CASSFSHPGDEQYF. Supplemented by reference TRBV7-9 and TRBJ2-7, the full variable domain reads DTGVSQNPRHKITKRGQNVTFRCDPISEHNRLYWYRQTLGQGPEFLTYFQNEAQLEKSRLLSDRFSAERPKGSFSTLEIQRTEQGDSAMYLCASSFSHPGDEQYFGPGTRLTVT.

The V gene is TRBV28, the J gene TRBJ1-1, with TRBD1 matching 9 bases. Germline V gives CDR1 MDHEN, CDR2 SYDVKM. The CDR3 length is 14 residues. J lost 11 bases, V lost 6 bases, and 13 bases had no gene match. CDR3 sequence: CASRYLGQGVEAFF. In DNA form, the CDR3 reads TGTGCCAGCAGATATTTGGGACAGGGCGTTGAGGCTTTCTTT.

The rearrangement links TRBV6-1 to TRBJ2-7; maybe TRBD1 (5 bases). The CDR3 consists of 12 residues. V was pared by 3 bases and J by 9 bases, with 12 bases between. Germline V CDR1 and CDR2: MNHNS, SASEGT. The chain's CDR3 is CASSDPGSGQYF. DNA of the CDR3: TGTGCCAGCAGTGACCCAGGGTCGGGGCAGTACTTC.

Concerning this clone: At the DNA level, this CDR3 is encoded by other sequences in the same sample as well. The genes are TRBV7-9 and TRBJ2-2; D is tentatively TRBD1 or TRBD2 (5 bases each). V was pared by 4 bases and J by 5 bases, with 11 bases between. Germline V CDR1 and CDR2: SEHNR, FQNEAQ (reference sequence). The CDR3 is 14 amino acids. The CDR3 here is CASSSSEGTGELFF. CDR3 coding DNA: TGTGCCAGCAGCTCCTCCGAGGGGACCGGGGAGCTGTTTTTT.

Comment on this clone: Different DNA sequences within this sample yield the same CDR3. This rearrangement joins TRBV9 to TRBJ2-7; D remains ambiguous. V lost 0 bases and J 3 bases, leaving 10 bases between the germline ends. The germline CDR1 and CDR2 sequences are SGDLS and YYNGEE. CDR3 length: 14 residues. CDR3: CASSVGGVGYEQYF. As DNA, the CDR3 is TGTGCCAGCAGCGTAGGAGGAGTTGGCTACGAGCAGTACTTC.

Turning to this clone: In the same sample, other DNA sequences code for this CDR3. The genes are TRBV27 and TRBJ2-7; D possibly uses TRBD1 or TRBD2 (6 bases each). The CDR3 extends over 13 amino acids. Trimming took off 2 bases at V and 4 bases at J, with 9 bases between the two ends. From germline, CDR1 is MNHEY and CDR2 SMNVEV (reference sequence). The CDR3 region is CASSLLGGYEQYF. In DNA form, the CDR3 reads TGTGCCAGCAGTTTACTAGGGGGGTACGAGCAGTACTTC.

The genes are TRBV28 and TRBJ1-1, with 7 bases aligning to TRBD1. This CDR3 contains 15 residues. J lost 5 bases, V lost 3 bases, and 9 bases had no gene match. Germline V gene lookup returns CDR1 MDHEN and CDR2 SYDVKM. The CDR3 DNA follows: TGTGCCAGCAGTTTGTCTAAGGGGGCGTTGACTGAAGCTTTCTTT. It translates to CASSLSKGALTEAFF.

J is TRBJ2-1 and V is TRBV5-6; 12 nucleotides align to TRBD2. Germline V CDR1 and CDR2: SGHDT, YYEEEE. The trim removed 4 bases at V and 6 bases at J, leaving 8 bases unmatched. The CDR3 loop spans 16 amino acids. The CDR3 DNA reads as TGTGCCAGCAGCCCGCGGCTAGCGGGAGGGCGCAATGAGCAGTTCTTC. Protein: CASSPRLAGGRNEQFF.

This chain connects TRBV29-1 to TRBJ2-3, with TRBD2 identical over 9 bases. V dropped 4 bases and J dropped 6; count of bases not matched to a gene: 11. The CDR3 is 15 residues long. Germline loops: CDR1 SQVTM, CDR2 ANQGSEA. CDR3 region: CSVGGREGRQDTQYF. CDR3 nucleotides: TGCAGCGTTGGAGGGCGGGAGGGCCGGCAGGATACGCAGTATTTT.

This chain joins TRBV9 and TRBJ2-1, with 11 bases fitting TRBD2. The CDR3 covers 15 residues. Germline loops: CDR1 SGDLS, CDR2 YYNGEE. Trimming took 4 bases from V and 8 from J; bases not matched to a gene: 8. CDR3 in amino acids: CASSPGLAGGDEQFF. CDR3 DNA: TGTGCCAGCAGCCCCGGGCTAGCGGGAGGTGATGAGCAGTTCTTC. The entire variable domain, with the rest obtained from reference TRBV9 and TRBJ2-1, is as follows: DSGVTQTPKHLITATGQRVTLRCSPRSGDLSVYWYQQSLDQGLQFLIQYYNGEERAKGNILERFSAQQFPDLHSELNLSSLELGDSALYFCASSPGLAGGDEQFFGPGTRLTVL.

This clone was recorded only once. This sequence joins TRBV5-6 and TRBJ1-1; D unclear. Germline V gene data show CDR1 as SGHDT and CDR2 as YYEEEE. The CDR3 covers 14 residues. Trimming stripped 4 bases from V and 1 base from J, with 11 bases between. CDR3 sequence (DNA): TGTGCCAGCAGCGGGGTCAGTGGGAACACTGAAGCTTTCTTT. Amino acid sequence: CASSGVSGNTEAFF.

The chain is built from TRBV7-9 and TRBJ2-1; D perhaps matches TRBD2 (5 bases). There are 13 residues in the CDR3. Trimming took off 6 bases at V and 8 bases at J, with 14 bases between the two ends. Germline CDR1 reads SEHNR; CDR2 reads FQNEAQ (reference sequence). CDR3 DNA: TGTGCCAGCAGGAGGGTCGGGGATTATGAGCAGTTCTTC. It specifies CASRRVGDYEQFF.

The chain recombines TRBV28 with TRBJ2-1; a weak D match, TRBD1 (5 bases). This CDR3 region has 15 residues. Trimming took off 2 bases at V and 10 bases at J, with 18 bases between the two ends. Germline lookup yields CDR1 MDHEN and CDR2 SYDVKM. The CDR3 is CASSLGARAADEQFF. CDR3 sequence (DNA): TGTGCCAGCAGTTTAGGCGCCAGGGCAGCAGACGAGCAGTTCTTC.

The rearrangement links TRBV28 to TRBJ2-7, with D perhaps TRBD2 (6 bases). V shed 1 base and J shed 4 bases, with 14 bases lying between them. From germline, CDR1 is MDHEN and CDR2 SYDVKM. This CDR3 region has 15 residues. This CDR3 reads CASSLYQDYGYEQYF. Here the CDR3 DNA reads TGTGCCAGCAGTTTATACCAGGACTACGGGTACGAGCAGTACTTC.

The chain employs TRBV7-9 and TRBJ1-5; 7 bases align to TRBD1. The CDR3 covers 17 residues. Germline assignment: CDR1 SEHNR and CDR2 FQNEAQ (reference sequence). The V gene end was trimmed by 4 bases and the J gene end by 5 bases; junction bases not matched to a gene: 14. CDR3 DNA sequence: TGTGCCAGCAGCTACGAACTACAGGGGCCAGAGTATCAGCCCCAGCATTTT. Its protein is CASSYELQGPEYQPQHF.

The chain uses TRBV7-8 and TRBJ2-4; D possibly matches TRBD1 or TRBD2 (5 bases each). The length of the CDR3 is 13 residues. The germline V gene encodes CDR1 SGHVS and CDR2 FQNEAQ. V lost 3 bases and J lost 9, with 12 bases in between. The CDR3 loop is CASSFPREPIQYF. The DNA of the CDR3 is TGTGCCAGCAGCTTTCCCAGGGAGCCCATTCAGTACTTC.

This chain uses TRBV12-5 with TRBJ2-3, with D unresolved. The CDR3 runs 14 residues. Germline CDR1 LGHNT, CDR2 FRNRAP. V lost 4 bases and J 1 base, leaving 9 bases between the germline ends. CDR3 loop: CASGSPDGTDTQYF. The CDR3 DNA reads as TGTGCTAGTGGTTCCCCGGACGGCACAGATACGCAGTATTTT.

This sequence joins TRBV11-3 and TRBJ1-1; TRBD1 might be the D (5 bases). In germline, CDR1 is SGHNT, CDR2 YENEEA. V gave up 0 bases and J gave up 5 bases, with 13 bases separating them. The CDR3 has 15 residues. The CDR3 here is CASSLDLGGATEAFF. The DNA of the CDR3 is TGTGCCAGCAGCTTAGATCTGGGGGGTGCAACTGAAGCTTTCTTT.

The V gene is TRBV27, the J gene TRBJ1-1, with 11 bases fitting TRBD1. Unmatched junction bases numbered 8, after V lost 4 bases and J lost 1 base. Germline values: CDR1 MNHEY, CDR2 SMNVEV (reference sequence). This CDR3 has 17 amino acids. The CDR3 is CASSSTGQGARNTEAFF. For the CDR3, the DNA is TGTGCCAGCAGTTCCACTGGACAGGGGGCTCGGAACACTGAAGCTTTCTTT.

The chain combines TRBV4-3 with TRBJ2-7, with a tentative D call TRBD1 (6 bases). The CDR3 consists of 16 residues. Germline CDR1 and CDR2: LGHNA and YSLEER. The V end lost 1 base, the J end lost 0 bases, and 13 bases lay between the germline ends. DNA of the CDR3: TGCGCCAGCAGCCAAGGTCCAGGGGAAGCCTCCTACGAGCAGTACTTC. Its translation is CASSQGPGEASYEQYF.

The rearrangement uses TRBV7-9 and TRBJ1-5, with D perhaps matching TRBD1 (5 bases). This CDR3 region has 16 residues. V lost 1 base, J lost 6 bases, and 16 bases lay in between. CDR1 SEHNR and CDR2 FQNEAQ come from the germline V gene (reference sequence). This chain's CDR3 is CASSLGFSGWIQPQHF. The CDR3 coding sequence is TGTGCCAGCAGCTTAGGGTTCTCAGGGTGGATTCAGCCCCAGCATTTT. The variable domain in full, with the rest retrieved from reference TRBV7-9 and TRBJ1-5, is DTGVSQNPRHKITKRGQNVTFRCDPISEHNRLYWYRQTLGQGPEFLTYFQNEAQLEKSRLLSDRFSAERPKGSFSTLEIQRTEQGDSAMYLCASSLGFSGWIQPQHFGDGTRLSIL.

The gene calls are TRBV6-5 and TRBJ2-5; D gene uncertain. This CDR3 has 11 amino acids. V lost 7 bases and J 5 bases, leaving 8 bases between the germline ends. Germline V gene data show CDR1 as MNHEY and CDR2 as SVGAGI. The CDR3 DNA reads TGTGCCAGCACTGATGGCGAGACCCAGTACTTC. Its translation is CASTDGETQYF.